This TCR beta chain appears in the sequencing data of a study of response to subunit inactivated influenza vaccine. This clonotype has only a few counts. What it recognizes is unknown. Each CDR3 protein is one row after TCRdb ran MiXCR on the RT-PCR reads. Seen here are more than 450,000 distinct CDR3 sequences, about 7.6% observed once, and the top ten hold 10% to 15%. The CDR3 is 14 amino acids. From germline, CDR1 is DFQATT and CDR2 SNEGSKA (reference sequence). With 2 bases removed from V and 8 bases from J, the gap between germline ends came to 13 bases. Study findings and constraints: It was suggested by the authors that few new T cells are recruited by each seasonal influenza vaccination.

Specimen: PBMCs from blood, collected 23 months after vaccination. J is TRBJ1-6 and V is TRBV20-1; D may be TRBD1 (5 bases). The origin of this receptor is a man between 50 and 70 years old who received an inactivated influenza vaccine. The CDR3 region has the DNA TGCAGTGCTAGACCCCCCGGGGCTTATTCACCCCTCCACTTT. Encoded protein: CSARPPGAYSPLHF.